Sequencing of this T cell receptor (beta chain) was carried out in a study of T-cell memory formation after mild COVID-19. TCRdb called the 5' RACE reads again in MiXCR, with one record for every CDR3 protein. This table holds some 350,000 distinct CDR3 sequences, 15% found once. V was pared by 0 bases and J by 4 bases, with 7 bases of the junction left unmatched. The CDR3 loop spans 16 amino acids. Per germline, CDR1 SGHRS and CDR2 YFSETQ. Material: PBMCs or a T cell subset sorted from them (not recorded which). This clonotype was sampled from a man younger than 30 who had mild COVID-19 (a few samples of this study predate the infection). Cell type and time point are not known. The V gene is TRBV5-1, the J gene TRBJ2-5; 9 bases align to TRBD2. The CDR3 bases are TGCGCCAGCAGCTTGGAGGATAGCGGGGGAGGAGAGACCCAGTACTTC. This gives the protein CASSLEDSGGGETQYF.